This T cell receptor (beta chain) was documented in a study of T cell responses to AZD1222 COVID-19 vaccine. Whole-study findings and limits: Rises in breadth and depth of Spike-specific TCRs came after two AZD1222 doses. Just 5 to 7 people given AZD1222 tested seropositive at baseline.

Details on this clone: Its antigen is not known.

This CDR3 contains 13 residues. Germline CDR1 is SGHAT and CDR2 is FQNNGV. The V gene lost 3 bases and the J gene lost 6 bases, with 11 bases spanning the gap. TCRdb's table, derived via immunoSEQ multiplex PCR, lists solely in-frame clones and lacks some. The sample carries 150,000 to 200,000 clones, 94% recorded once. The chain carries TRBV11-2 and TRBJ1-1, with unresolved D. The TCR was taken from an adult in good health. The sequenced sample was peripheral blood, obtained on day 0 of AZD1222 vaccination. In DNA form, the CDR3 reads TGTGCCAGCAGCTTCCCCCCCGCCCCTGAAGCTTTCTTT. The encoded protein is CASSFPPAPEAFF.